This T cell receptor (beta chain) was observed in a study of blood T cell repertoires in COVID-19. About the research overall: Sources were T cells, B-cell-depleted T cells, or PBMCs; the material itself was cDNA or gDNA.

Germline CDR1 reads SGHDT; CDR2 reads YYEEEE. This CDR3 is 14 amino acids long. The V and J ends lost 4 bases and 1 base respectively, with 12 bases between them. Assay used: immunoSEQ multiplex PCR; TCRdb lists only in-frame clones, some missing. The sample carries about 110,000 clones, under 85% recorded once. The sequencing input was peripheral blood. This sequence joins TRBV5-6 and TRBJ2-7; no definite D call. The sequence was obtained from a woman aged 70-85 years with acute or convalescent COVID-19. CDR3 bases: TGTGCCAGCAGCAGGTGGCACAGTTCCTACGAGCAGTACGTC. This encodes CASSRWHSSYEQYV.